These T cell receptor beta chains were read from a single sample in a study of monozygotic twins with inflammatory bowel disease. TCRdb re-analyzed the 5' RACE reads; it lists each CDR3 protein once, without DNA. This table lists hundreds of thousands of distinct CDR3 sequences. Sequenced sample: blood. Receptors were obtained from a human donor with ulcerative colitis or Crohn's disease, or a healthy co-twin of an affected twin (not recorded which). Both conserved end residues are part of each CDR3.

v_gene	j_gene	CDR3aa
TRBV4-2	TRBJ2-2	CASSQPNTGELFF
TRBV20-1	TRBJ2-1	CSARSGGYNEQFF
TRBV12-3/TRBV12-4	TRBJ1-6	CASSSDSGSPLHF
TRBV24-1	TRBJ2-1	CATSDRGARDEQFF
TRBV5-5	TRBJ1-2	CASSLGVSGYTF
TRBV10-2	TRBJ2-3	CASSESGGPTDTQYF
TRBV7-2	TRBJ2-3	CASGTRLAGGPTDTQYF
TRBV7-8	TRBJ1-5	CASSPLENRASNQPQHF
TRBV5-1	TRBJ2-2	CASNLEGTAGELFF
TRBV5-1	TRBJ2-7	CASSLNWGQGYEQYF
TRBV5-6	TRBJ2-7	CASSLAPGRLQYEQYF
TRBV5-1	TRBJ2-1	CASSDPSGDNEQFF
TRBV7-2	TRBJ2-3	CASTLSGPTQYF
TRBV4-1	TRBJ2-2	CASSQDSGGSGELFF
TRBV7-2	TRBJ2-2	CASSLLSRTGELFF
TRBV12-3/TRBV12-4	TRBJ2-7	CASSLKFPGEQYF
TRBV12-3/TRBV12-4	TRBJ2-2	CASSLSGPNTGELFF
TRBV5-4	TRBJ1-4	CASSLGVDRADEKLFF
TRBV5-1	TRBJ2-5	CASSPDGSGTQYF
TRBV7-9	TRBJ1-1	CASSLEGLGLTEAFF
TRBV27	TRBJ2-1	CASSSVGLAKGNEQFF
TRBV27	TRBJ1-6	CASSLLFGRQNNSPLHF
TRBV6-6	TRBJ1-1	CASSYSGFNTEAFF
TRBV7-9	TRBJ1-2	CASSWRGPQPYYGYTF
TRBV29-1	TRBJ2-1	CSGYIAGLYNEQFF
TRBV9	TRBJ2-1	CASSVGSVGGSSYNEQFF
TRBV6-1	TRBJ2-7	CASIRLAGGYEQNF
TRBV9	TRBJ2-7	CASSSGPENYEQYF
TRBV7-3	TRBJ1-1	CASSSEGQGTEAFF
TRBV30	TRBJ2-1	CAWEDRGSNEQFF
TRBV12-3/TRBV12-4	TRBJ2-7	CASSSTYWTSGSSFMDEQYF
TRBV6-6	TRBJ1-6	CASNFEGPASPLHF
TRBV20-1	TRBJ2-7	CSARAYSGGEQYF
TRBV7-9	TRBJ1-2	CASSLSYQGYGYTF
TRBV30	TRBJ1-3	CAWRGNAGNTIYF
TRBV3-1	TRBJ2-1	CASSQEPGVREQFF
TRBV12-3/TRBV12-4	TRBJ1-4	CASRNTEKLFF
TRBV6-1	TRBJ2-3	CASTPISGGTYTQYF
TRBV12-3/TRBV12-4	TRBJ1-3	CASSLNIQTTIYF
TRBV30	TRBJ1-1	CAWSIGDGTEAFF
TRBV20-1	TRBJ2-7	CSAKPRGGKIDEQYF
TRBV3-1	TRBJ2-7	CASSPFWGESHEQYF
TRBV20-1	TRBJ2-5	CSARGQVQETQYF
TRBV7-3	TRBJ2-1	CASSSGLAGGPSYNEQFF
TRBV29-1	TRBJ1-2	CSGEVNYGHTF
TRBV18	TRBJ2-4	CASSPQGVQNIQYF
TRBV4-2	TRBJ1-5	CASSQEDRFSNQPQHF
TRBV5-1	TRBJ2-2	CASSLAQGGTGELFF